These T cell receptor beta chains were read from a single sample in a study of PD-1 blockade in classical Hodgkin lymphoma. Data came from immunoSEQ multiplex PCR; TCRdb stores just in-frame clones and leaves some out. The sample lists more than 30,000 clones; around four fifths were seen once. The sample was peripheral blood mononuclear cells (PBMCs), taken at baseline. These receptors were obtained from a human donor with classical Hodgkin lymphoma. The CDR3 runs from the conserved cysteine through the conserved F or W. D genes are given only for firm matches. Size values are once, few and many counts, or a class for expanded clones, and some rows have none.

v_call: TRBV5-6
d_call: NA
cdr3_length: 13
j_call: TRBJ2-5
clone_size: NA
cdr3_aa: CASSHRSPETQYF
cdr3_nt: TGTGCCAGCAGCCACAGGAGCCCCGAGACCCAGTACTTC

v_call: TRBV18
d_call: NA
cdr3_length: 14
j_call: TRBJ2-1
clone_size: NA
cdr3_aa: CASFQAGKGDEQFF
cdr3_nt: TGTGCCAGCTTCCAGGCGGGGAAGGGGGATGAGCAGTTCTTC

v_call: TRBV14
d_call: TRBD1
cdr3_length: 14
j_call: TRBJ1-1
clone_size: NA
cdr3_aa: CASSHPGQGAEAFF
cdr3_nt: TGTGCCAGCAGCCACCCTGGACAGGGGGCTGAAGCTTTCTTT

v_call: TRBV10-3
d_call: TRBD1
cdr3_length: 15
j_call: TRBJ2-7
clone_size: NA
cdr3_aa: CAISDSGTGTYEQYF
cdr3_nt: TGTGCCATCAGTGATAGTGGGACAGGAACCTACGAGCAGTACTTC

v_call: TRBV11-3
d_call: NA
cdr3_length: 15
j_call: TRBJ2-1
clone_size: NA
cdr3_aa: CASSLGGTGANEQFF
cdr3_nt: TGTGCCAGCAGCTTAGGGGGGACCGGGGCGAATGAGCAGTTCTTC

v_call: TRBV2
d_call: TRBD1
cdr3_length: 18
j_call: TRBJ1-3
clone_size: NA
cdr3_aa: CASSAQVGQGTSGNTIYF
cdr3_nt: TGTGCCAGCAGCGCCCAGGTGGGACAGGGCACCTCTGGAAACACCATATATTTT

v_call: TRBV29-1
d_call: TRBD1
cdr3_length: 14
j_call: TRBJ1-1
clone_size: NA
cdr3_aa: CSVALGQTDTEAFF
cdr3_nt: TGCAGCGTTGCATTGGGACAGACAGACACTGAAGCTTTCTTT

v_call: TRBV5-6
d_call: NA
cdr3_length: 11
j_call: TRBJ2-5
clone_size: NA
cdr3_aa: CASSFLKTQYF
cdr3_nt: TGTGCCAGCAGCTTCTTAAAGACCCAGTACTTC

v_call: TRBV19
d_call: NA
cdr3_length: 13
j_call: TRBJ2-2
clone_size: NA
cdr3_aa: CASVTQGSGELFF
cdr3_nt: TGTGCCAGTGTAACTCAGGGGTCCGGGGAGCTGTTTTTT

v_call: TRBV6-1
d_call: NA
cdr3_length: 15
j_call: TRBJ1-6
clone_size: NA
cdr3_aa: CANSRESSYNSPLHF
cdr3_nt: TGTGCCAACAGCAGGGAGAGCTCCTATAATTCACCCCTCCACTTT

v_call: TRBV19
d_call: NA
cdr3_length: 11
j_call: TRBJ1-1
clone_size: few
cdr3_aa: CASTKNTEAFF
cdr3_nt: TGTGCCAGTACCAAAAACACTGAAGCTTTCTTT

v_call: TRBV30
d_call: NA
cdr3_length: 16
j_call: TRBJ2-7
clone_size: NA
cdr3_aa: CAWRVADLISSYEQYF
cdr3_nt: TGTGCCTGGAGGGTAGCGGACTTGATAAGCTCCTACGAGCAGTACTTC

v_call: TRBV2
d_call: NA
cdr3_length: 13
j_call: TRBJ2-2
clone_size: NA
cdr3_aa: CASKPTGRGELFF
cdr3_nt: TGTGCCAGCAAACCCACAGGGAGGGGGGAGCTGTTTTTT

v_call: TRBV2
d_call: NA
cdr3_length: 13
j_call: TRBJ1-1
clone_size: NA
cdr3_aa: CASSRGQQTEAFF
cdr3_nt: TGTGCCAGCAGCCGGGGGCAGCAGACTGAAGCTTTCTTT

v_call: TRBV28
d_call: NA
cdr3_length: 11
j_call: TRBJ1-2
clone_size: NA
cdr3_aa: CASSHNYGYTF
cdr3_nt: TGTGCCAGCAGCCACAACTATGGCTACACCTTC

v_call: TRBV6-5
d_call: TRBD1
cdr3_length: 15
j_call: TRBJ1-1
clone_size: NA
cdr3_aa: CASSSPGGANTEAFF
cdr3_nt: TGTGCCAGCAGTTCCCCAGGGGGCGCGAACACTGAAGCTTTCTTT

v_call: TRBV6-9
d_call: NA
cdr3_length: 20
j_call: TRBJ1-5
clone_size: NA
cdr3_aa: CASSYPTGCGGFRRNQPQHF
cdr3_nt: TGTGCCAGCAGTTATCCTACAGGGTGCGGGGGGTTCAGGCGCAATCAGCCCCAGCATTTT

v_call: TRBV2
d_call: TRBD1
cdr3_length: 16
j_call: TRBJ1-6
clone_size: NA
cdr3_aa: CASRGFRDRERSPLHF
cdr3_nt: TGTGCCAGCAGGGGCTTCCGGGACAGGGAACGCTCACCCCTCCACTTT

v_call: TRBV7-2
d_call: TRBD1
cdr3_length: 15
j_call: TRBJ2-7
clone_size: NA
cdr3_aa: CASSTTGEGIYEQYF
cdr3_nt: TGTGCCAGCAGCACCACAGGGGAAGGGATCTACGAGCAGTACTTC

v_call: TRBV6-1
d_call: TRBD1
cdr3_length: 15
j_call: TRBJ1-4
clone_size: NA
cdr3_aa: CASSTSGTGTEKLFF
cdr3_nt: TGTGCCAGCAGTACTTCCGGGACAGGGACTGAAAAACTGTTTTTT

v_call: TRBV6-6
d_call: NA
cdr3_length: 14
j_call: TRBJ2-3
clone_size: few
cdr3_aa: CASSQTTYTDTQYF
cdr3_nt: TGTGCCAGCAGCCAAACTACTTACACAGATACGCAGTATTTT

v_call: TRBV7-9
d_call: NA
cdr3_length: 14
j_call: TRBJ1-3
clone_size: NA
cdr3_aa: CASSFGLEGDTIYF
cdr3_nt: TGTGCCAGCAGCTTTGGACTCGAGGGAGACACCATATATTTT

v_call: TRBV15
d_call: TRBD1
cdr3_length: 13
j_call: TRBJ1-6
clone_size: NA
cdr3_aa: CATRGQGTSPLHF
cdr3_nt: TGTGCCACCAGGGGACAGGGGACTTCACCCCTCCACTTT